The 17 T cell receptor beta chains below all came from one sample that was sequenced in a study of cytomegalovirus exposure and HLA in healthy donors. The PCR was carried out with 60 Vbeta primers and 13 Jbeta primers. TCRdb's copy holds only in-frame clones and misses some; the assay was immunoSEQ multiplex PCR. The sample carries approximately 190,000 clones, roughly 80% recorded once. The sample taken for sequencing was PBMCs. The receptors derive from a man aged 35 to 55 in good health and CMV-seropositive.

The chain recombines TRBV29-1 with TRBJ2-7, with D maybe TRBD1 (5 bases). CDR1 is SQVTM, CDR2 ANQGSEA, per germline. The germline V and J ends were trimmed by 6 bases and 2 bases, with 11 bases remaining between them. This CDR3 is built from 12 residues. The CDR3 is CSVTGQAYEQYF. The CDR3 nucleotides read TGCAGCGTAACCGGACAAGCCTACGAGCAGTACTTC.

The V call is TRBV5-5, the J call TRBJ2-2; unclear D gene. Germline CDR1 reads SGHKS; CDR2 reads YYEKEE (reference sequence). This CDR3 is 14 amino acids long. V lost 3 bases and J 6 bases, leaving 12 bases between the germline ends. CDR3 residues: CASSSVVVAGELFF. CDR3 nucleotide sequence: TGTGCCAGCAGCTCCGTAGTGGTCGCCGGGGAGCTGTTTTTT.

The V and J genes are TRBV9 and TRBJ2-1, with 8 bases matching TRBD2. The germline V gene encodes CDR1 SGDLS and CDR2 YYNGEE. The CDR3 runs to 17 residues. The junction had 9 bases not matched to a gene; V was cut back by 1 base and J by 3 bases. Here the CDR3 DNA reads TGTGCCAGCAGCGTAAGCCCCCACCGGGGGGGCTACAATGAGCAGTTCTTC. Protein: CASSVSPHRGGYNEQFF. The full variable domain, rest sourced from reference TRBV9 and TRBJ2-1, is DSGVTQTPKHLITATGQRVTLRCSPRSGDLSVYWYQQSLDQGLQFLIQYYNGEERAKGNILERFSAQQFPDLHSELNLSSLELGDSALYFCASSVSPHRGGYNEQFFGPGTRLTVL.

The V and J genes are TRBV6-8 and TRBJ2-3; TRBD2 agrees at 8 bases. Per the germline V gene, CDR1 is MNHGY and CDR2 is SAAAGT. This CDR3 comprises 15 residues. The V segment lost 5 bases and the J segment 9 bases; nucleotides outside the gene matches: 13. The CDR3 bases are TGTGCCAGCAGTACCGGGAGGGGACCCCGAGGGACGCAGTATTTT. Protein product: CASSTGRGPRGTQYF.

Worth noting for this clone: One junction end does not reproduce the germline sequence, and a read error may be involved. The CDR3 DNA is TGCGCCAGCGGCCAAGATGTTCGGGGAGGGGACGAGCAGTACTTC. It codes for CASGQDVRGGDEQYF. This chain joins TRBV4-3 and TRBJ2-7; TRBD2 agrees at 7 bases. The CDR3 contains 15 residues. From germline, CDR1 is LGHNA and CDR2 YSLEER.

The chain employs TRBV14 and TRBJ2-7; D gene ambiguous. CDR1 SGHDN and CDR2 FVKESK come from the germline V gene. The CDR3 is 15 amino acids. The ends were cut back, 0 bases at V and 0 bases at J, with 9 bases in the middle. CDR3 DNA sequence: TGTGCCAGCAGCCAAGATTGGGCAAGCTCCTACGAGCAGTACTTC. Protein product: CASSQDWASSYEQYF.

This clone was counted between two and nine times. The CDR3 nucleotides read TGTGCCTGCCAAGGGGAAAGTGTCACTGAAGCTTTCTTT. It yields the protein CACQGESVTEAFF. The chain joins TRBV30 to TRBJ1-1; weak D call: TRBD1 (5 bases). Germline CDR1 reads GTSNPN; CDR2 reads SVGIG (reference sequence). The ends were cut back, 6 bases at V and 4 bases at J, with 15 bases in the middle. This CDR3 spans 13 amino acids.

J is TRBJ1-2 and V is TRBV7-9; 8 bases are a match to TRBD1. The CDR3 extends over 14 amino acids. Per germline, CDR1 SEHNR and CDR2 FQNEAQ (reference sequence). V shed 5 bases and J 0 bases; nucleotides not matched to a gene: 2. CDR3 protein: CASSRDRPNYGYTF. DNA of the CDR3: TGTGCCAGCAGCCGGGACAGGCCTAACTATGGCTACACCTTC.

The chain combines TRBV7-2 with TRBJ1-5; D ambiguous. Germline assignment: CDR1 SGHTA and CDR2 FQGNSA. The CDR3 runs to 12 residues. Trimming shortened V by 1 base and J by 7 bases, and 5 bases separated the two germline ends. CDR3 bases: TGTGCCAGCAGCTTAGTTGAGCAGCCCCAGCATTTT. Translation: CASSLVEQPQHF. The full variable domain, completed using reference TRBV7-2 and TRBJ1-5, is GAGVSQSPSNKVTEKGKDVELRCDPISGHTALYWYRQSLGQGLEFLIYFQGNSAPDKSGLPSDRFSAERTGGSVSTLTIQRTQQEDSAVYLCASSLVEQPQHFGDGTRLSIL.

The chain carries TRBV4-3 and TRBJ1-2; perhaps TRBD1 as D (5 bases). With 0 bases removed from V and 0 bases from J, the gap between germline ends came to 14 bases. This CDR3 contains 17 residues. CDR1 and CDR2 (germline): LGHNA, YSLEER. The CDR3 DNA is TGCGCCAGCAGCCAAGATTTTGGGGGGTGGACTAACTATGGCTACACCTTC. The encoded protein is CASSQDFGGWTNYGYTF.

As to this clone: This specimen includes other DNA sequences encoding the same CDR3. The chain recombines TRBV9 with TRBJ2-7, with a possible D match to TRBD2 (6 bases). From germline, CDR1 is SGDLS and CDR2 YYNGEE. This CDR3 region has 17 residues. Trimming removed 0 bases at V and 3 bases at J, with 19 bases between. The CDR3: CASSVGSSGGGFYEQYF. CDR3 in DNA: TGTGCCAGCAGCGTAGGGAGCTCGGGTGGGGGGTTCTACGAGCAGTACTTC.

Concerning this clone itself: This sample also contains other DNA sequences that code for the same CDR3. The J gene is TRBJ2-5, the V gene TRBV12-5; TRBD1 agrees at 7 bases. The CDR3 consists of 13 residues. Germline V gene sequence: CDR1 LGHNT, CDR2 FRNRAP. Losses at the gene ends were 5 bases for V and 3 bases for J; bases not matched to a gene: 3. DNA for the CDR3: TGTGCTAGTGGTCCTGGGACAGAAGAGACCCAGTACTTC. It is translated as CASGPGTEETQYF.

V usage is TRBV11-2 and J usage is TRBJ2-1, with D possibly being TRBD1 (6 bases). In germline, CDR1 is SGHAT, CDR2 FQNNGV. The CDR3 is made up of 14 amino acids. Trimming pared 5 bases from V and 8 bases from J, leaving 16 bases between. CDR3: CASSAENRVYEQFF. CDR3 sequence (DNA): TGTGCCAGCAGCGCGGAGAACAGGGTGTATGAGCAGTTCTTC.

This chain's CDR3 is CASSQADTEAFF. The DNA for the CDR3 is TGCGCCAGCAGCCAAGCTGACACTGAAGCTTTCTTT. This chain uses TRBV4-3 with TRBJ1-1; D call uncertain. The CDR3 spans 12 residues. V was trimmed by 1 base and J by 3 bases, leaving 3 bases between them. The germline CDR1 and CDR2 sequences are LGHNA and YSLEER.

The chain joins TRBV9 to TRBJ2-5; the match to TRBD1 covers 9 bases. TRBJ2-7 matches the DNA end more closely, so the J call is doubtful. CDR1 is SGDLS and CDR2 is YYNGEE in the germline V gene. CDR3 length: 16 residues. CDR3 in DNA: TGTGCCAGCAGCTCTAGTCAGGACAGGGGAACCTACGAGCAGTACTTC. Its translation: CASSSSQDRGTYEQYF.

J is TRBJ1-1 and V is TRBV27, with D uncertain. The CDR3 is 16 amino acids. Germline V gene lookup returns CDR1 MNHEY and CDR2 SMNVEV (reference sequence). The V end lost 5 bases, the J end lost 8 bases, and 24 bases lay between the germline ends. In nucleotides, the CDR3 is TGTGCCAGCAGTCTAGAGATCCCGGCGCAAGAACGGGAAGCTTTCTTT. Protein product: CASSLEIPAQEREAFF.

This sequence joins TRBV7-9 and TRBJ2-4; 7 bases align to TRBD1. The CDR3 consists of 17 residues. Losses at the gene ends were 0 bases for V and 0 bases for J; bases not matched to a gene: 5. CDR1 SEHNR and CDR2 FQNEAQ come from the germline V gene (reference sequence). This CDR3 is CASSLAPGQLAKNIQYF. The CDR3 region has the DNA TGTGCCAGCAGCTTAGCCCCGGGACAGCTAGCCAAAAACATTCAGTACTTC.